The 8 T cell receptor beta chains listed next were all sequenced from one sample in a study of molecular identifiers for immune sequencing clone quantification. TCRdb ran MiXCR on the PCR reads and lists one entry per CDR3 protein. The repertoire holds 400,000 to 600,000 distinct CDR3 sequences, with approximately 25% as singletons. The sample comprised naive CD8+ T cells from blood, with Jurkat cell RNA spiked in. Subset reported: FACS-sorted CD8+CD4-CCR7+CD45RA+ naive T cells. The receptors come from a human donor in good health. Some libraries in this study had Jurkat cell RNA spiked in.

The V and J genes are TRBV7-9 and TRBJ2-7; 10 bases align to TRBD1. J gave up 6 bases and V 5 bases, and 7 bases lay outside the gene matches. Germline CDR1 SEHNR, CDR2 FQNEAQ (reference sequence). The CDR3 has 14 amino acids. Written as DNA, the CDR3 is TGTGCCAGCAGCGAGACAGGGGGCTCTTCCGAGCAGTACTTC. It specifies CASSETGGSSEQYF. The variable domain in full, with the rest retrieved from reference TRBV7-9 and TRBJ2-7, is DTGVSQNPRHKITKRGQNVTFRCDPISEHNRLYWYRQTLGQGPEFLTYFQNEAQLEKSRLLSDRFSAERPKGSFSTLEIQRTEQGDSAMYLCASSETGGSSEQYFGPGTRLTVT.

Concerning this clonotype: Mismatch with germline at one junction end may stem from a read error. The chain employs TRBV4-3 and TRBJ2-3; D is perhaps TRBD1 or TRBD2 (5 bases each). The CDR3 spans 16 residues. CDR1 is LGHNA, CDR2 YSLEER, per germline. The CDR3 is CTSSQDEGTESDTQYF. CDR3 sequence (DNA): TGCACCAGCAGCCAAGATGAAGGGACGGAGAGTGATACGCAGTATTTT.

A word on this clonotype: A much bigger clone sits one base away, suggesting this may be a read error. The V and J genes are TRBV6-5 and TRBJ2-5; D is unresolved. Germline-derived CDR1 and CDR2 are MNHEY and SVGAGI. Trimming left V 7 bases short and J 3 bases short, with 15 bases between. There are 14 residues in the CDR3. The CDR3 here is CASTPNSFKETQYF. For the CDR3, the DNA is TGTGCCAGCACCCCAAACAGCTTCAAAGAGACCCAGTACTTC.

V gene TRBV4-3 combines with J gene TRBJ1-1, with no clear D. The CDR3 loop spans 15 amino acids. CDR1 is LGHNA and CDR2 is YSLEER in the germline V gene. Between the trimmed V and J ends, which lost 0 bases and 4 bases, there was a span of 12 bases. The DNA for the CDR3 is TGCGCCAGCAGCCAAGACGAAGGGAGAGGCACTGAAGCTTTCTTT. This gives the protein CASSQDEGRGTEAFF.

Here the CDR3 reads CRAERRRRAPQYF. The CDR3 DNA is TGCCGCGCCGAGCGGCGACGTCGCGCCCCGCAGTACTTC. The V and J genes are TRBV29-1 and TRBJ2-7; the D gene is possibly TRBD2 (5 bases). Germline values: CDR1 SQVTM, CDR2 ANQGSEA. The CDR3 loop spans 13 amino acids.

This clonotype was found many times. The chain has TRBV5-5 and TRBJ2-3; D is unresolved. Germline V gives CDR1 SGHKS, CDR2 YYEKEE (reference sequence). The CDR3 is 13 amino acids. Trimming removed 4 bases from V and 4 bases from J, with 10 bases in between. DNA of the CDR3: TGTGCCAGCAGCCCCCACTGGTCAGATACGCAGTATTTT. It is translated as CASSPHWSDTQYF.

J is TRBJ2-7 and V is TRBV6-5, with 8 bases fitting TRBD1. The CDR3 spans 14 residues. V was pared by 9 bases and J by 2 bases, with 9 bases of the junction left unmatched. Germline lookup yields CDR1 MNHEY and CDR2 SVGAGI. The CDR3 sequence is CASLDRGRTYEQYF. DNA of the CDR3: TGTGCCAGTCTCGACAGGGGCAGGACCTACGAGCAGTACTTC.

As to this clonotype: An end of the junction differs from the germline gene, which may be a read error. The chain combines TRBV27 with TRBJ1-4; weak D call: TRBD1 (6 bases). This CDR3 contains 15 residues. The germline CDR1 and CDR2 sequences are MNHEY and SMNVEV (reference sequence). The CDR3 bases are TGTGTCAGCAGTCCACGGACAGTCCCTTATGAAAAACTGTTTTTT. As protein: CVSSPRTVPYEKLFF. Looking up the rest from reference TRBV27 and TRBJ1-4 gives the full variable domain: EAQVTQNPRYLITVTGKKLTVTCSQNMNHEYMSWYRQDPGLGLRQIYYSMNVEVTDKGDVPEGYKVSRKEKRNFPLILESPSPNQTSLYFCVSSPRTVPYEKLFFGSGTQLSVL.